The text below deals with one TCR beta chain. A junction end diverges from the germline sequence, so it may reflect a read error. Germline loops: CDR1 MNHNY, CDR2 SVGAGI (reference sequence). The length of the CDR3 is 13 residues. These data come from a study of blood T cell repertoires in COVID-19. Clones were read by immunoSEQ multiplex PCR, and TCRdb kept only the in-frame ones, dropping some. Altogether about 33,000 clones are present, approximately 85% being singletons, with the ten largest covering approximately 7%. This TCR derives from a human donor in a cohort sampled during active COVID-19. The sequenced material came from peripheral blood. V and J are TRBV6-6 and TRBJ2-7; 7 bases are shared with TRBD2. CDR3 amino acids: CASSYSSREGGNF. As DNA, the CDR3 is TGTGCCAGCAGTTACTCAAGCAGGGAGGGCGGGAACTTC.